This passage covers 26 T cell receptor beta chains from one sample sequenced in a study of blood T cells in healthy people across ages. A J-beta primer mix and a sample-barcoded 5' primer were used in a second PCR of roughly 6 to 12 cycles. Each CDR3 protein is one row after TCRdb ran MiXCR on the 5' RACE reads. The data hold roughly 2 million distinct CDR3 sequences, with around 50% observed a single time. The sample comprised blood. These receptors were taken from a woman aged 40-49 years in good health.

The genes are TRBV5-5 and TRBJ2-1, with 9 nucleotides matching TRBD2. Germline V gene data show CDR1 as SGHKS and CDR2 as YYEKEE (reference sequence). The CDR3 is 17 residues long. The V segment lost 0 bases and the J segment 10 bases; nucleotides outside the gene matches: 14. DNA of the CDR3: TGTGCCAGCAGCTTGGAAGTAGGCGCGGGGGGGCGTAACGAGCAGTTCTTC. Its translation: CASSLEVGAGGRNEQFF.

The rearrangement links TRBV6-2 or TRBV6-3 to TRBJ2-1; D not resolved. There are 14 residues in the CDR3. Trimming cost V 8 bases and J 8 bases, with 19 bases left between them. Germline V lookup: CDR1 MNHEY, CDR2 SVGEGT. CDR3 residues: CASSLPAMSHEQFF. Written as DNA, the CDR3 is TGTGCCAGCTCCCTCCCCGCTATGTCCCATGAGCAGTTCTTC.

The rearrangement links TRBV20-1 to TRBJ2-5; the match to TRBD2 covers 7 bases. V was clipped by 5 bases and J by 4 bases; unmatched bases: 13. The CDR3 consists of 15 residues. Germline V lookup: CDR1 DFQATT, CDR2 SNEGSKA (reference sequence). The CDR3 sequence is CSAPPRRAGSETQYF. The CDR3 nucleotides read TGCAGTGCTCCCCCCCGACGAGCGGGGTCAGAGACCCAGTACTTC.

The chain carries TRBV27 and TRBJ2-6; D is ambiguous. V was clipped by 0 bases and J by 0 bases, with 12 bases between them. Germline V gives CDR1 MNHEY, CDR2 SMNVEV (reference sequence). The CDR3 runs 18 residues. The CDR3 DNA reads as TGTGCCAGCAGTTTATCGAAGTTAGCTTACTCTGGGGCCAACGTCCTGACTTTC. Protein sequence: CASSLSKLAYSGANVLTF.

This clonotype has more than one count but fewer than ten. This rearrangement joins TRBV20-1 to TRBJ2-1, with unresolved D. Germline CDR1 DFQATT, CDR2 SNEGSKA (reference sequence). This CDR3 has 16 residues. The V and J ends lost 4 bases and 0 bases respectively, with 16 bases between them. As DNA, the CDR3 is TGCAGTGCTACCCCCGGACCTACCACCTCCTACAATGAGCAGTTCTTC. It codes for CSATPGPTTSYNEQFF.

The chain couples TRBV7-2 to TRBJ2-7, with D tentatively TRBD1 or TRBD2 (7 bases each). Looked up from germline, CDR1 is SGHTA and CDR2 is FQGNSA. This CDR3 has 15 residues. The V end was cut by 5 bases, the J end by 0 bases, with 14 bases between. Written as DNA, the CDR3 is TGTGCCAGCAGCCAGGGAGGGGGCCGCTCCTACGAGCAGTACTTC. It codes for CASSQGGGRSYEQYF.

As to this clonotype: At one of its ends the junction is not consistent with the germline gene, which may arise from a read error. The CDR3 DNA is TGTGCTAGCAGTTTACCCACAGGGTACAATCAGCCCCAGCATTTT. Translated, it gives CASSLPTGYNQPQHF. The chain joins TRBV12-3 or TRBV12-4 to TRBJ1-5; possible D gene TRBD1, 6 bases. The CDR3 runs 15 residues.

The chain combines TRBV6-2 or TRBV6-3 with TRBJ2-1; 10 bases fit TRBD2. From germline, CDR1 is MNHEY and CDR2 SVGEGT. The CDR3 spans 16 residues. V lost 7 bases and J lost 0; bases outside the gene matches: 6. The CDR3 nucleotides are TGTGCCAGCATTAGCGGGGGGATCATCTCCTACAATGAGCAGTTCTTC. It codes for CASISGGIISYNEQFF.

The chain joins TRBV28 to TRBJ2-6; D remains ambiguous. Trimming pared 4 bases from V and 0 bases from J, leaving 10 bases between. CDR1 and CDR2 from the germline V gene are MDHEN and SYDVKM. The CDR3 is 16 amino acids. CDR3 in DNA: TGTGCCAGCAGTTCCCCTGATCGCTCTGGGGCCAACGTCCTGACTTTC. Amino acid sequence: CASSSPDRSGANVLTF.

This clonotype was seen more than once but under ten times. The J gene is TRBJ2-7, the V gene TRBV20-1, with 7 bases fitting TRBD2. TRBJ2-5 explains the end of the DNA better; the J call may be wrong. The CDR3 totals 14 residues. CDR1 DFQATT and CDR2 SNEGSKA come from the germline V gene (reference sequence). The CDR3 loop is CSAVGSGGKETQYF. The CDR3 bases are TGCAGTGCTGTGGGATCGGGGGGAAAAGAGACCCAGTACTTC.

The chain links TRBV7-2 to TRBJ2-1; 9 nucleotides agree with TRBD2. The junction had 9 bases not matched to a gene; V was cut back by 5 bases and J by 4 bases. The CDR3 loop spans 16 amino acids. Germline values: CDR1 SGHTA, CDR2 FQGNSA. The CDR3 here is CASSEATSGWYNEQFF. CDR3 DNA sequence: TGTGCCAGCAGCGAAGCAACTAGCGGGTGGTACAATGAGCAGTTCTTC.

The chain joins TRBV6-6 to TRBJ1-2, with 10 positions matching TRBD1. The CDR3 is 14 residues long. Unmatched junction bases numbered 9, after V lost 10 bases and J lost 4 bases. CDR1 and CDR2 from the germline V gene are MNHNY and SVGAGI (reference sequence). The CDR3 reads CATWDRGTLYGYTF. The CDR3 nucleotides are TGTGCCACCTGGGACAGGGGAACCCTCTATGGCTACACCTTC.

This clonotype showed up just a few times. The gene calls are TRBV29-1 and TRBJ2-7, with 9 bases lining up with TRBD1. Germline V gene lookup returns CDR1 SQVTM and CDR2 ANQGSEA. The CDR3 runs 13 residues. Germline trimming cut 0 bases from V and 3 bases from J; bases unmatched to any gene: 0. CDR3 in amino acids: CSVEEDRGYEQYF. As DNA, the CDR3 is TGCAGCGTTGAAGAGGACAGGGGCTACGAGCAGTACTTC.

This clonotype has more than one count but fewer than ten. The chain couples TRBV20-1 to TRBJ2-4; D call uncertain. V lost 5 bases and J 4 bases, leaving 12 bases between the germline ends. The CDR3 is 13 residues long. The germline CDR1 and CDR2 sequences are DFQATT and SNEGSKA (reference sequence). CDR3 nucleotides: TGCAGTGCTGCCGAAGGGATAAAAAACATTCAGTACTTC. Protein: CSAAEGIKNIQYF.

This clonotype was detected only a few times. The chain recombines TRBV2 with TRBJ2-6, with TRBD1 matching 7 bases. This CDR3 contains 15 residues. The J segment lost 0 bases and the V segment lost 8 bases, leaving 4 bases of the junction unmatched. Germline V gene sequence: CDR1 SNHLY, CDR2 FYNNEI. CDR3 in DNA: TGTGCCAGCCGGGACAGAGTCTCTGGGGCCAACGTCCTGACTTTC. It is translated as CASRDRVSGANVLTF.

The table lists this clonotype with a few counts. The chain is built from TRBV2 and TRBJ2-7; possibly TRBD1 for D (5 bases). With 8 bases removed from V and 2 bases from J, the gap between germline ends came to 13 bases. Germline CDR1 is SNHLY and CDR2 is FYNNEI. The CDR3 has 13 amino acids. The CDR3 region is CASLDTVTYEQYF. The CDR3 DNA is TGTGCCAGCCTGGACACCGTTACCTACGAGCAGTACTTC.

The chain joins TRBV6-2 or TRBV6-3 to TRBJ2-5; tentatively, D is TRBD2 (6 bases). V shed 2 bases and J shed 5 bases, with 18 bases lying between them. Germline CDR1 is MNHEY and CDR2 is SVGEGT. The CDR3 spans 16 residues. The CDR3 region has the DNA TGTGCCAGCAGTTACACCCCCTCGACTAGATTGGAGACCCAGTACTTC. Translated, it gives CASSYTPSTRLETQYF.

This clonotype appeared many times. This rearrangement joins TRBV2 to TRBJ2-5; TRBD1 matches at 7 bases. V trimming: 6 bases; J trimming: 4 bases; junction bases outside the gene matches: 5. The CDR3 consists of 13 residues. Germline CDR1 is SNHLY and CDR2 is FYNNEI. In DNA form, the CDR3 reads TGTGCCAGCAGGAACAACAGGGGAGAGACCCAGTACTTC. Its protein is CASRNNRGETQYF. The complete variable domain, with remaining parts taken from reference TRBV2 and TRBJ2-5, reads EPEVTQTPSHQVTQMGQEVILRCVPISNHLYFYWYRQILGQKVEFLVSFYNNEISEKSEIFDDQFSVERPDGSNFTLKIRSTKLEDSAMYFCASRNNRGETQYFGPGTRLLVL.

V is TRBV5-1 and J is TRBJ1-1, with D perhaps TRBD1 (5 bases). Germline-derived CDR1 and CDR2 are SGHRS and YFSETQ. The CDR3 spans 14 residues. Trimming removed 3 bases at V and 4 bases at J, with 13 bases between. The CDR3 sequence is CASSWGGVSTEAFF. CDR3 in DNA: TGCGCCAGCAGCTGGGGGGGAGTTAGCACTGAAGCTTTCTTT.

The rearrangement joins TRBV6-6 to TRBJ1-2; 10 bases map to TRBD1. CDR3 length: 14 amino acids. Germline V gives CDR1 MNHNY, CDR2 SVGAGI (reference sequence). Trimming at V came to 8 bases and at J to 6 bases, leaving 9 bases not matched to a gene. The chain's CDR3 is CASRRQGATNGYTF. In DNA, the CDR3 is TGTGCCAGCCGAAGACAGGGGGCCACAAATGGCTACACCTTC.

This clonotype was counted a few times. V gene TRBV4-3 combines with J gene TRBJ2-6; D uncertain. CDR3 size: 17 residues. The V end was cut by 4 bases, the J end by 3 bases, with 16 bases between. Germline V gene lookup returns CDR1 LGHNA and CDR2 YSLEER. CDR3 nucleotide sequence: TGCGCCAGCAGCCTTAAGGCATCCCCGGATGGGGCCAACGTCCTGACTTTC. This sequence encodes CASSLKASPDGANVLTF.

This clonotype was counted a few times. The rearrangement links TRBV4-2 to TRBJ2-3; unclear D gene. CDR1 is LGHNA and CDR2 is YNFKEQ in the germline V gene. There are 14 residues in the CDR3. Trimming removed 3 bases at V and 3 bases at J, with 10 bases between. CDR3 protein: CASSQGFVTDTQYF. The CDR3 DNA sequence: TGTGCCAGCAGCCAGGGGTTTGTGACAGATACGCAGTATTTT.

This rearrangement joins TRBV20-1 to TRBJ2-1, with 9 bases that match TRBD1. CDR1 is DFQATT, CDR2 SNEGSKA, per germline (reference sequence). This CDR3 has 15 residues. Losses at the gene ends were 5 bases for V and 0 bases for J; bases not matched to a gene: 5. The CDR3 region has the DNA TGCAGTGCTCCACAGGGGGCCTCCTCCTACAATGAGCAGTTCTTC. It is translated as CSAPQGASSYNEQFF.

This rearrangement joins TRBV29-1 to TRBJ1-1, with D possibly TRBD1 on 5 matching bases. This CDR3 region has 13 residues. The V gene's germline CDR1 is SQVTM and CDR2 ANQGSEA. V dropped 6 bases and J dropped 1 base, with 12 bases sitting between them. The chain's CDR3 is CSVGEVPNTEAFF. In nucleotides, the CDR3 is TGCAGCGTGGGGGAAGTGCCGAACACTGAAGCTTTCTTT.

The CDR3 loop reads CAEQRGINEKLFF. DNA for the CDR3: TGTGCGGAGCAGCGAGGGATCAATGAAAAACTGTTTTTT. V gene TRBV6-6 combines with J gene TRBJ1-4; D unresolved. CDR3 length equals 13 residues. Germline V gives CDR1 MNHNY, CDR2 SVGAGI (reference sequence).

The CDR3, as DNA: TGTGCCAGCAGTGAGGCAGGGAGCGGCCCAGATACGCAGTATTTT. It encodes CASSEAGSGPDTQYF. V gene TRBV7-6 combines with J gene TRBJ2-3; perhaps D is TRBD1 or TRBD2 (5 bases each). There are 15 residues in the CDR3. Trimming removed 6 bases at V and 4 bases at J, with 17 bases between. Germline CDR1 reads SGHVS; CDR2 reads FNYEAQ. The complete variable domain, with remaining parts taken from reference TRBV7-6 and TRBJ2-3, reads GAGVSQSPRYKVTKRGQDVALRCDPISGHVSLYWYRQALGQGPEFLTYFNYEAQQDKSGLPNDRFSAERPEGSISTLTIQRTEQRDSAMYRCASSEAGSGPDTQYFGPGTRLTVL.